One sample yielded the 27 T cell receptor beta chains listed below, sequenced in a study of blood T cells in healthy people across ages. It was with a sample-barcoded 5' primer and a J-beta primer mix that a second PCR of about 6 to 12 cycles was run. TCRdb reprocessed the 5' RACE reads via MiXCR and lists one record per CDR3 protein. Among 550,000 to 750,000 distinct CDR3 sequences listed, under 25% were seen once. The sample consisted of blood. These receptor sequences come from a man aged 65 to 79 in good health.

The chain is built from TRBV6-2 or TRBV6-3 and TRBJ2-7; D is undetermined. In germline, CDR1 is MNHEY, CDR2 SVGEGT. The V end lost 7 bases, the J end lost 6 bases, and 22 bases lay between the germline ends. The CDR3 spans 15 residues. CDR3 sequence: CASNRFGPTASEQYF. CDR3 in DNA: TGTGCCAGCAACCGATTTGGTCCAACTGCCTCCGAGCAGTACTTC.

The table lists this clonotype with a few counts. The CDR3, as DNA: TGTGCCAGCAGCTTAGAAGGGGGTTCGGTGGAGCAGTACTTC. It specifies CASSLEGGSVEQYF. This chain links TRBV7-9 with TRBJ2-5; the D gene is possibly TRBD1 (6 bases). The germline V gene has CDR1 SEHNR and CDR2 FQNEAQ (reference sequence). Trimming took off 1 base at V and 11 bases at J, with 17 bases between the two ends. The CDR3 loop spans 14 amino acids.

J is TRBJ2-4 and V is TRBV7-9, with D possibly being TRBD2 (7 bases). This CDR3 is built from 17 residues. CDR1 and CDR2 (germline): SEHNR, FQNEAQ (reference sequence). The V end was cut by 5 bases, the J end by 0 bases, with 17 bases between. The DNA of the CDR3 is TGTGCCAGCAGCCCGAGGGGGGGACCTTTAGCCAAAAACATTCAGTACTTC. Its protein is CASSPRGGPLAKNIQYF.

The chain couples TRBV20-1 to TRBJ1-1, with D perhaps matching TRBD1 (5 bases). Trimming removed 3 bases from V and 5 bases from J, with 16 bases in between. The CDR3 covers 14 residues. Per the germline V gene, CDR1 is DFQATT and CDR2 is SNEGSKA (reference sequence). CDR3 sequence (DNA): TGCAGTGCTAGGGCTCAAATGGGACGGACTGAAGCTTTCTTT. As protein: CSARAQMGRTEAFF.

This clonotype was recorded a few times. CDR3 sequence reads: CASSLVGGVHEQYF. CDR3 coding DNA: TGCGCCAGCAGCTTGGTTGGGGGAGTCCACGAGCAGTACTTC. This chain connects TRBV5-1 to TRBJ2-5; TRBD1 or TRBD2 may be the D gene (5 bases each). The J call may be in error: the DNA end matches TRBJ2-7 better. This CDR3 region has 14 residues. CDR1 is SGHRS and CDR2 is YFSETQ in the germline V gene.

There are a few counts of this clonotype. The chain carries TRBV11-2 and TRBJ2-3; the match to TRBD2 covers 7 bases. This CDR3 is 15 amino acids long. The junction had 7 bases not matched to a gene; V was cut back by 1 base and J by 6 bases. Germline loops: CDR1 SGHAT, CDR2 FQNNGV. The CDR3 sequence: CASSLGGGRLDTQYF. The CDR3 nucleotides are TGTGCCAGCAGCTTAGGGGGCGGGAGATTGGATACGCAGTATTTT.

This clonotype came up a few times. The V gene is TRBV20-1, the J gene TRBJ2-4; 8 bases are shared with TRBD2. This CDR3 is 14 amino acids long. J lost 9 bases, V lost 3 bases, and 10 bases had no gene match. CDR1 is DFQATT and CDR2 is SNEGSKA in the germline V gene (reference sequence). The CDR3 sequence: CSASRPGGAGIQYF. CDR3 nucleotides: TGCAGTGCTAGTCGCCCGGGAGGGGCCGGCATTCAGTACTTC.

In its sample, this clonotype was seen many times. The chain recombines TRBV7-2 with TRBJ2-7, with TRBD2 matching 10 bases. This CDR3 is built from 14 residues. V lost 2 bases to trimming and J lost 6 bases; unmatched junction nucleotides: 4. Per the germline V gene, CDR1 is SGHTA and CDR2 is FQGNSA. The CDR3 sequence is CASSLPAGGREQYF. CDR3 nucleotide sequence: TGTGCCAGCAGCTTACCAGCGGGAGGGCGCGAGCAGTACTTC.

The rearrangement uses TRBV11-1 and TRBJ2-1; 10 bases map to TRBD2. V gave up 0 bases and J gave up 8 bases; unmatched junction bases: 7. CDR1 and CDR2 from the germline V gene are SGHAT and FQDESV (reference sequence). This CDR3 has 16 amino acids. As DNA, the CDR3 is TGTGCCAGCAGCTTAGCGGGACTAGCGATCACCTATGAGCAGTTCTTC. Its translation: CASSLAGLAITYEQFF.

The genes are TRBV4-1 and TRBJ2-5; 8 nucleotides match TRBD1. J lost 3 bases, V lost 4 bases, and 4 bases had no gene match. Germline V lookup: CDR1 MGHRA, CDR2 YSYEKL. The CDR3 consists of 14 residues. CDR3 sequence: CASSRPGQEETQYF. Written as DNA, the CDR3 is TGCGCCAGCAGCCGGCCGGGACAGGAAGAGACCCAGTACTTC.

This clonotype was picked up a small number of times. The J gene is TRBJ2-3, the V gene TRBV20-1; D is possibly TRBD1 (6 bases). The germline gives CDR1 DFQATT, CDR2 SNEGSKA (reference sequence). The CDR3 length is 15 residues. V was clipped by 0 bases and J by 2 bases, with 12 bases between them. This CDR3 reads CSARDPRQDTDTQYF. The CDR3 DNA sequence: TGCAGTGCTAGAGACCCTCGACAGGACACAGATACGCAGTATTTT.

To note about this clonotype: Relative to the germline gene, one junction end is altered; a read error may explain this. This sequence joins TRBV6-5 and TRBJ1-5; D possibly corresponds to TRBD1 (5 bases). The CDR3 is 15 residues long. CDR1 and CDR2 (germline): MNHEY, SVGAGI. The CDR3 is CDSSYRGDLNQPQHF. CDR3 DNA sequence: TGTGACAGCAGTTACCGAGGGGATCTCAATCAGCCCCAGCATTTT.

The chain carries TRBV5-6 and TRBJ2-7; 11 bases agree with TRBD2. Per the germline V gene, CDR1 is SGHDT and CDR2 is YYEEEE. The CDR3 covers 16 residues. J gave up 5 bases and V 4 bases, and 11 bases lay outside the gene matches. The CDR3 protein is CASSEIVLAGDHEQYF. Here the CDR3 DNA reads TGTGCCAGCAGCGAAATTGTACTAGCGGGAGACCACGAGCAGTACTTC.

The gene calls are TRBV7-2 and TRBJ2-5; a possible D gene is TRBD2 (5 bases). CDR3 size: 13 residues. Germline lookup yields CDR1 SGHTA and CDR2 FQGNSA. Trimming pared 1 base from V and 6 bases from J, leaving 9 bases between. CDR3 region: CASSLGGAKTQYF. CDR3 DNA: TGTGCCAGCAGCTTAGGGGGAGCGAAGACCCAGTACTTC.

This clonotype showed up just a few times. The V gene is TRBV12-3 or TRBV12-4, the J gene TRBJ2-7; D might be TRBD2 (6 bases). The CDR3 consists of 16 residues. Trimming took off 4 bases at V and 2 bases at J, with 18 bases between the two ends. The CDR3 spells CASSSFSGPQPYEQYF. In DNA, the CDR3 is TGTGCCAGCAGTTCTTTCAGCGGGCCGCAACCCTACGAGCAGTACTTC.

This rearrangement joins TRBV20-1 to TRBJ2-3, with TRBD2 identical over 9 bases. The CDR3 contains 16 residues. The junction had 14 bases not matched to a gene; V was cut back by 3 bases and J by 7 bases. CDR1 and CDR2 (germline): DFQATT, SNEGSKA (reference sequence). As DNA, the CDR3 is TGCAGTGCTAGCCTGCGGGCTAGCGGGATTGTAAATACGCAGTATTTT. This encodes CSASLRASGIVNTQYF.

CDR3 nucleotide sequence: TGCGCCAGCAGCCAAGATGCCCCCCACACCGGGGAGCTGTTTTTT. Its translation is CASSQDAPHTGELFF. V usage is TRBV4-1 and J usage is TRBJ2-2, with D uncertain. Germline lookup yields CDR1 MGHRA and CDR2 YSYEKL. Trimming left V 0 bases short and J 3 bases short, with 8 bases between. The CDR3 has 15 residues.

This clonotype was detected a few times. The chain recombines TRBV20-1 with TRBJ2-4, with unresolved D. V lost 3 bases, J lost 7 bases, and 19 bases lay in between. Germline V gene sequence: CDR1 DFQATT, CDR2 SNEGSKA (reference sequence). The CDR3 is 15 residues long. The CDR3 DNA sequence: TGCAGTGCTAGCCCACTGGAAGGGCCAAACAACATTCAGTACTTC. Its protein product is CSASPLEGPNNIQYF.

The chain uses TRBV20-1 and TRBJ2-3; TRBD2 might be the D (6 bases). The CDR3 is 14 amino acids. CDR1 is DFQATT, CDR2 SNEGSKA, per germline (reference sequence). V gave up 5 bases and J gave up 1 base, with 13 bases separating them. CDR3 in amino acids: CSASRETGTDTQYF. The CDR3 bases are TGCAGTGCTTCTCGGGAGACTGGCACAGATACGCAGTATTTT.

In this sample, this clonotype turned up a few times. The rearrangement links TRBV6-2 or TRBV6-3 to TRBJ2-7, with D possibly TRBD1 on 5 matching bases. The CDR3 sequence is 13 residues long. The V and J ends lost 5 bases and 4 bases respectively, with 12 bases between them. Germline values: CDR1 MNHEY, CDR2 SVGEGT. CDR3 coding DNA: TGTGCCAGCAGTCAAGGGGCAGTTTACGAGCAGTACTTC. This codes for CASSQGAVYEQYF.

The rearrangement uses TRBV20-1 and TRBJ2-3; TRBD2 matches at 10 bases. Germline values: CDR1 DFQATT, CDR2 SNEGSKA (reference sequence). The CDR3 totals 18 residues. The J segment lost 1 base and the V segment lost 0 bases, leaving 10 bases of the junction unmatched. The CDR3: CSAREGYGLADGTDTQYF. CDR3 in DNA: TGCAGTGCTAGAGAAGGGTACGGACTAGCGGATGGCACAGATACGCAGTATTTT.

This clonotype was seen a handful of times. The chain joins TRBV7-2 to TRBJ2-5; tentatively, D is TRBD2 (6 bases). Trimming shortened V by 5 bases and J by 4 bases, and 11 bases separated the two germline ends. CDR1 and CDR2 from the germline V gene are SGHTA and FQGNSA. This CDR3 comprises 13 residues. CDR3: CASSVTSRETQYF. The CDR3 coding sequence is TGTGCCAGCAGCGTCACTAGCCGAGAGACCCAGTACTTC.

This clonotype has a handful of counts. The chain combines TRBV20-1 with TRBJ2-7; D could derive from TRBD1 or TRBD2 (5 bases each). Looked up from germline, CDR1 is DFQATT and CDR2 is SNEGSKA (reference sequence). V shed 0 bases and J shed 3 bases, with 15 bases lying between them. This CDR3 contains 15 residues. The CDR3 DNA is TGCAGTGCTAGAGATCTTGGCAGGGACGTCTACGAGCAGTACTTC. It yields the protein CSARDLGRDVYEQYF.

CDR3: CASSHRSNEQFF. The CDR3 region has the DNA TGCGCCAGCAGCCATCGTTCGAATGAGCAGTTCTTC. The chain carries TRBV4-1 and TRBJ2-1; no reliable D call. This CDR3 region has 12 residues. Germline CDR1 reads MGHRA; CDR2 reads YSYEKL. Trimming removed 3 bases from V and 7 bases from J, with 7 bases in between.

V and J are TRBV9 and TRBJ1-5; D is possibly TRBD1 (5 bases). The CDR3 sequence is 15 residues long. Germline loops: CDR1 SGDLS, CDR2 YYNGEE. The ends were cut back, 0 bases at V and 0 bases at J, with 7 bases in the middle. CDR3 loop: CASSVEGNSNQPQHF. In DNA, the CDR3 is TGTGCCAGCAGCGTAGAGGGGAATAGCAATCAGCCCCAGCATTTT. Complete variable domain (other parts from reference TRBV9 and TRBJ1-5): DSGVTQTPKHLITATGQRVTLRCSPRSGDLSVYWYQQSLDQGLQFLIQYYNGEERAKGNILERFSAQQFPDLHSELNLSSLELGDSALYFCASSVEGNSNQPQHFGDGTRLSIL.

This chain connects TRBV20-1 to TRBJ2-3; 11 nucleotides align to TRBD2. CDR1 DFQATT and CDR2 SNEGSKA come from the germline V gene (reference sequence). The junction had 7 bases not matched to a gene; V was cut back by 5 bases and J by 0 bases. CDR3 length equals 16 residues. CDR3 bases: TGCAGTGCTGGGGTAGCGGGAGGGCCTAGCACAGATACGCAGTATTTT. Its translation: CSAGVAGGPSTDTQYF.

The table lists this clonotype with a count of one. The rearrangement uses TRBV27 and TRBJ2-7; 9 nucleotides agree with TRBD1. With 8 bases clipped from V and 6 bases from J, the junction kept 8 bases outside the gene matches. This CDR3 is 13 amino acids long. Germline CDR1 and CDR2: MNHEY and SMNVEV (reference sequence). The chain's CDR3 is CASVRDRDGEQYF. CDR3 bases: TGTGCCAGCGTCCGGGACAGGGATGGCGAGCAGTACTTC.